At least ten counts were recorded for the clone carrying this T cell receptor (beta chain). Thyroid surgery had not been preceded by any treatment in any patient. This sample is drawn from a study of metastatic and nonmetastatic thyroid tumors. Germline V gives CDR1 SGHRS, CDR2 YFSETQ. The V end lost 4 bases, the J end lost 7 bases, and 14 bases lay between the germline ends. CDR3 size: 14 residues. TCRdb reassembled clones from the PCR reads with MiXCR. The sample contains 40,000 to 45,000 clones, less than 20% of which appear only once. This chain uses TRBV5-1 with TRBJ2-2; D uncertain. The sequencing sample was made of blood. This clonotype was sampled from a female donor with papillary thyroid cancer or a benign thyroid nodule (not recorded which). Some clones in this sample may be carry-over from other donors' samples. The CDR3 reads CASSLTANVGELFF. The CDR3 DNA reads as TGCGCCAGCAGCCTCACGGCAAATGTCGGGGAGCTGTTTTTT.